This TCR beta chain is drawn from a study of blood T cell repertoires in COVID-19. Authors' processing steps: Reference gene primer amplification yielded estimated nucleated cell counts. Profiling relied on immunoSEQ multiplex PCR, and the TCRdb table lists in-frame clones only, not all of them. That table is the source of V, J and clone size, and D and trimming were worked out from the DNA. The sample has over 300,000 clones; 75% to 90% are singletons. Germline loops: CDR1 MNHNY, CDR2 SVGAGI (reference sequence). The V and J ends lost 7 bases and 3 bases respectively, with 13 bases between them. The CDR3 is 15 amino acids.

This clonotype originated in a man aged 25 to 40 who had recovered from COVID-19. The material sequenced was PBMCs or T cells enriched from blood (not recorded which). This chain links TRBV6-6 with TRBJ1-6, with D unclear. The CDR3 is CASTSLAVYNSPLHF. CDR3 nucleotides: TGTGCCAGCACCTCTTTGGCGGTCTATAATTCACCCCTCCACTTT.